This T cell receptor (beta chain) was sequenced in a study of blood T cell repertoires in COVID-19. In the source study's methods: Reference gene primer amplification gave estimated nucleated cell counts. TCRdb's table, derived via immunoSEQ multiplex PCR, lists solely in-frame clones and lacks some. V and J calls and clone size are copied from that table; D and trimming were computed from the DNA. The sample lists hundreds of thousands of clones, approximately 90% occurring once. Trimming took 2 bases from V and 7 from J, leaving 9 bases between them. In germline, CDR1 is SGHKS, CDR2 YYEKEE (reference sequence). The CDR3 has 13 residues. Participant-reported clinical history was the basis for cohort assignment.

The gene calls are TRBV5-5 and TRBJ2-2; D may be TRBD2 (5 bases). The clonotype was recovered from a man younger than 45 who had recovered from COVID-19. Input material: PBMCs or T cells enriched from blood (not recorded which). The CDR3 reads CASSLRDGGELFF. The CDR3 coding sequence is TGTGCCAGCAGCTTACGGGATGGCGGGGAGCTGTTTTTT.